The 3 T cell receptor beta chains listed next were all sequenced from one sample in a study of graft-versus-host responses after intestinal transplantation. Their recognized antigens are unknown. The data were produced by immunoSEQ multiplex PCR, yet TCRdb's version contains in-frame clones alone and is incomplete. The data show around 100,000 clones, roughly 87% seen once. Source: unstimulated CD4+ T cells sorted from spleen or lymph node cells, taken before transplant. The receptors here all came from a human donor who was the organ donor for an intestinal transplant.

The CDR3 DNA reads as TGTGCCAGCAGCTTAGGGGGACAGGGCGTTTACGAGCAGTACTTC. Protein sequence: CASSLGGQGVYEQYF. The rearrangement uses TRBV7-9 and TRBJ2-7, with 9 bases identical to TRBD1. The CDR3 loop spans 15 amino acids. With V trimmed by 1 base and J by 4 bases, 5 bases remained unmatched. Germline values: CDR1 SEHNR, CDR2 FQNEAQ (reference sequence). Using reference TRBV7-9 and TRBJ2-7 for the parts outside the CDR3, the full variable domain is DTGVSQNPRHKITKRGQNVTFRCDPISEHNRLYWYRQTLGQGPEFLTYFQNEAQLEKSRLLSDRFSAERPKGSFSTLEIQRTEQGDSAMYLCASSLGGQGVYEQYFGPGTRLTVT.

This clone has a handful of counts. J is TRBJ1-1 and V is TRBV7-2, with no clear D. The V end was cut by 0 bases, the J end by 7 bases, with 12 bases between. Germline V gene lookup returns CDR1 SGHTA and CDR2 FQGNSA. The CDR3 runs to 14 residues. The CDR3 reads CASSLARRTNEAFF. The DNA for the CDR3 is TGTGCCAGCAGCTTAGCGCGTAGGACTAATGAAGCTTTCTTT.

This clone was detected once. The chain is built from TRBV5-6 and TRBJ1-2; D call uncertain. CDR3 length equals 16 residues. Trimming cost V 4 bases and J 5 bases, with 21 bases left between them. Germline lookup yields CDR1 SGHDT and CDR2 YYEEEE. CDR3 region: CASSPQRGARVYGYTF. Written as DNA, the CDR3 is TGTGCCAGCAGCCCGCAAAGAGGCGCGAGAGTATATGGCTACACCTTC.